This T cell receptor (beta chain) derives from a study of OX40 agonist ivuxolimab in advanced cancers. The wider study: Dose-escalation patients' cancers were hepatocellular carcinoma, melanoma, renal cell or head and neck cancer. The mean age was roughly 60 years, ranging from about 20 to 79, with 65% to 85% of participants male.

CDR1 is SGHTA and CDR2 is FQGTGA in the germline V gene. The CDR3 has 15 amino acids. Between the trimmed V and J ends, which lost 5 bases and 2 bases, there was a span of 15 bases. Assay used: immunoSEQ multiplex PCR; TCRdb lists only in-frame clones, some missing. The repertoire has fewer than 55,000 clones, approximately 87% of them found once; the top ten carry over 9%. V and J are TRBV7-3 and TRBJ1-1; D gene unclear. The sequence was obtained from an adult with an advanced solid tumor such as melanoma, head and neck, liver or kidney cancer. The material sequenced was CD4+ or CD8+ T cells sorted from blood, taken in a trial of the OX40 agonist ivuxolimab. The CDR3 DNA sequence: TGTGCCAGCAGCCCTCCGCGGCGGAGAAACACTGAAGCTTTCTTT. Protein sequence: CASSPPRRRNTEAFF.